This T cell receptor (beta chain) was found in a study of CD8+CD57+ T cells in acquired aplastic anemia. The CDR3 has 15 amino acids. With V trimmed by 0 bases and J by 4 bases, 4 bases remained unmatched. From germline, CDR1 is MGHRA and CDR2 YSYEKL. The count of this clonotype is one. CDR3 and TCR beta VDJ profiling relied on a genomic DNA template. From the reads, TCRdb called clonotypes with MiXCR, one entry per CDR3 protein. The table lists approximately 180,000 distinct CDR3 sequences, less than 50% of them singletons, with about 2% in the top ten. Patients selected for sequencing had displayed CD8+CD57+ cell expansion by flow cytometry.

The receptor was isolated from a human donor with aplastic anemia. Material: sorted CD4+, CD8+, or CD8+CD57+ T cells (not recorded which) from PBMCs. The chain has TRBV4-1 and TRBJ2-3, with TRBD2 identical over 7 bases. This chain's CDR3 is CASSQEGRASDTQYF. For the CDR3, the DNA is TGCGCCAGCAGCCAAGAAGGGAGGGCCTCAGATACGCAGTATTTT.